This is a list of T cell receptor beta chains from one sample in a study of T cell responses to AZD1222 COVID-19 vaccine. Libraries were prepared by immunoSEQ multiplex PCR; TCRdb keeps only in-frame clonotypes and omits some of them. The repertoire consists of about 150,000 clones, with more than 85% occurring once and the leading ten covering around 4.4%. This specimen was peripheral blood, taken on day 0 of AZD1222 vaccination. These receptors came from an adult in good health. The CDR3 runs from the conserved cysteine through the conserved F or W.

J gene | V gene | CDR3 protein
TRBJ1-6 | TRBV10-3 | CAISEDTGEDSPLHF
TRBJ2-5 | TRBV5-5 | CASSMSPETQYF
TRBJ1-5 | TRBV28 | CASEGAHQPQHF
TRBJ1-1 | TRBV19 | CASTSTEAFF
TRBJ1-1 | TRBV27 | CASSQGANTEAFF
TRBJ1-4 | TRBV6-1 | CASSETTVIHEKLFF
TRBJ2-7 | TRBV5-1 | CASSLLSGGNFEQYF
TRBJ1-6 | TRBV28 | CASSPQDRGSYNSPLHF
TRBJ2-7 | TRBV28 | CASRTPGQGTHEQYF
TRBJ2-3 | TRBV4-1 | CASSLGQGADTQYF
TRBJ2-2 | TRBV13 | CASSLGLTGELFF
TRBJ2-1 | TRBV11-3 | CASSFGGNNEQFF
TRBJ1-6 | TRBV11-2 | CASSQLEGYNSPLHF
TRBJ2-2 | TRBV5-1 | CASSSGLNTGELFF
TRBJ2-1 | TRBV5-5 | CASSTYNEQFF
TRBJ2-1 | TRBV11-2 | CASSSIGGINEQFF
TRBJ2-7 | TRBV18 | CASSPVLAGDYEQYF
TRBJ1-1 | TRBV6-2/TRBV6-3 | CASSYPHGGAAFF
TRBJ2-1 | TRBV28 | CASTSWGAGGPRNEQFF
TRBJ2-7 | TRBV10-1 | CASSDPGWGREQYF
TRBJ1-3 | TRBV28 | CASGGMGGTGNTIYF
TRBJ1-5 | TRBV19 | CASSIEVGDNQPQHF
TRBJ2-1 | TRBV24-1 | CATSRSGAHNEQFF
TRBJ1-2 | TRBV27 | CASSLSGYGYTF
TRBJ1-6 | TRBV7-8 | CASSLAAVNSPLHF
TRBJ1-3 | TRBV4-3 | CASSQLQGATGNTIYF
TRBJ1-1 | TRBV4-2 | CASSQIGTDEAFF
TRBJ2-1 | TRBV11-3 | CASSPTQGPVEQFF
TRBJ2-7 | TRBV5-1 | CASSLEGDTTYEQYF
TRBJ1-6 | TRBV7-9 | CASSWDSGSPLHF
TRBJ2-4 | TRBV7-2 | CASTLRPSAGGGKNIQYF
TRBJ1-2 | TRBV9 | CASSVPGQGPRLSF